Listed below are T cell receptor beta chains from one sample, sequenced in a study of identical twins. TCRdb itself ran the 5' RACE reads through MiXCR, one entry per CDR3 protein. This sample yields some 710,000 distinct CDR3 sequences, of which around 5.7% are seen a single time; about 2% belongs to the top ten. Sequencing was carried out using naive T cells sorted from blood. These receptors all come from a man aged 18 to 35 in good health. CDR3s include the opening cysteine and the closing phenylalanine or tryptophan. A D gene is named only where the DNA matches it firmly. Where a row states a size, it is once, few, many or the class of an expanded clone; other rows omit it.

CDR3nt	CDR3aa	abundance	v_gene	j_gene	d_gene
TGCGCCAGCAGCCAAGGGACAGGGGGCGACGAGCAGTACTTC	CASSQGTGGDEQYF	-	TRBV4-3	TRBJ2-7	TRBD1
TGTGCCAGCAGCTTAGGGGGCTCTAGCGGGGTCCCTCACACAGATACGCAGTATTTT	CASSLGGSSGVPHTDTQYF	few	TRBV11-2	TRBJ2-3	TRBD2
TGTGCCAGCAGCCCTCCCGGAGCGGGAGGGTCTCGTCACGGGTTCTTC	CASSPPGAGGSRHGFF	few	TRBV6-1	TRBJ2-1	TRBD2
TGTGCCAGCACCTACACGGGGTCCTCTGGAAACACCATATATTTT	CASTYTGSSGNTIYF	few	TRBV6-1	TRBJ1-3	-
TGTGCCAGCAGTGCCCGGACAGCGTCCTACGAGCAGTACTTC	CASSARTASYEQYF	-	TRBV2	TRBJ2-7	-
TGTGCCAGCAGCTTGGTATCTGGGGGCCATGAGCAGTTCTTC	CASSLVSGGHEQFF	-	TRBV11-2	TRBJ2-1	-
TGTGCCAGCAGTTTAATTGGGCTGAACTCCTACGAGCAGTACTTC	CASSLIGLNSYEQYF	many	TRBV27	TRBJ2-7	-
TGTGCCAGCAGTTCCGGACAGGGGGCCCTGTGGACCCTCCACTTT	CASSSGQGALWTLHF	-	TRBV6-2/TRBV6-3	TRBJ1-6	TRBD1
TGTGCCAGCAGTTTAGCTAGCGGGAACACCGGGGAGCTGTTTTTT	CASSLASGNTGELFF	many	TRBV27	TRBJ2-2	TRBD2
TGTGCCAGCAGTTTATCGATGGGGGTGAACTTCTACAATGAGCAGTTCTTC	CASSLSMGVNFYNEQFF	many	TRBV27	TRBJ2-1	-
TGCGCCAGCAGCACAGCGGCCCCCGTAAGGGAGACCCAGTACTTC	CASSTAAPVRETQYF	-	TRBV5-1	TRBJ2-5	-
TGCGCCAGCAGCACGGACAGTACCTACGAGCAGTACTTC	CASSTDSTYEQYF	many	TRBV5-1	TRBJ2-7	-
TGTGCCAGCAGCTTAGCTGGACCAAGGGAGCAGTTCTTC	CASSLAGPREQFF	many	TRBV7-8	TRBJ2-1	-
TGTGCCAGCCGGGAGGGGATCACTGAAGCTTTCTTT	CASREGITEAFF	-	TRBV27	TRBJ1-1	-
TGCGCCAGCAGCCAAGACACTGACCTCGAGCAGTACTTC	CASSQDTDLEQYF	many	TRBV4-3	TRBJ2-7	-
TGTGCCAGCAGCTTAGAACTAGCCCGTTTACGCTCCTACAATGAGCAGTTCTTC	CASSLELARLRSYNEQFF	few	TRBV7-8	TRBJ2-1	-
TGTGCCAGCAGCCCCCAAAGTATAGCGGGTGGGAATGAGCAGTTCTTC	CASSPQSIAGGNEQFF	few	TRBV7-2	TRBJ2-1	TRBD2
TGTGCCAGCAGCTTGTTTGGACAGGATGACTATGGCTACACCTTC	CASSLFGQDDYGYTF	few	TRBV11-1	TRBJ1-2	TRBD1
TGCGCCAGCAGCTTGGGTATGACGGGAGCGTTCTCCTACAATGAGCAGTTCTTC	CASSLGMTGAFSYNEQFF	many	TRBV5-1	TRBJ2-1	-
TGCAGCGCCCTGACTAGCGGACTCTCCTACGAGCAGTACTTC	CSALTSGLSYEQYF	many	TRBV29-1	TRBJ2-7	TRBD2
TGCGCCAGCAGCGAAACATATCAAGAGACCCAGTACTTC	CASSETYQETQYF	many	TRBV5-1	TRBJ2-5	-
TGTGCCAGCAGCTTAATGTCGCAGGGGTCGGGCACTGAAGCTTTCTTT	CASSLMSQGSGTEAFF	few	TRBV7-3	TRBJ1-1	-
TGCGCCAGCAGCTTGGCTAGCGGGAGGGCCTTTAGGAATGAGCAGTTCTTC	CASSLASGRAFRNEQFF	many	TRBV5-1	TRBJ2-1	TRBD2
TGTGCCAGCAGTTACCTTCTGGCAGGAGGGGGTTCGCGCAATGCGCAGTTCTTC	CASSYLLAGGGSRNAQFF	-	TRBV6-2/TRBV6-3	TRBJ2-1	-
TGTGCCAGCAGCATGGGCACAGATACGCAGTATTTT	CASSMGTDTQYF	many	TRBV5-5	TRBJ2-3	-
TGTGCCAGCAGCAAGGGACAGGGGGCGATCGGGGAGCTGTTTTTT	CASSKGQGAIGELFF	-	TRBV5-4	TRBJ2-2	TRBD1
TGTGCCAGCAGTTTCCTGGCCGGGGAGCTGTTTTTT	CASSFLAGELFF	many	TRBV12-3/TRBV12-4	TRBJ2-2	-
TGCGCCAGCACAAGGTGGCGGGAGTCCGAACATGAGCAGTTCTTC	CASTRWRESEHEQFF	few	TRBV5-1	TRBJ2-1	TRBD2
TGTGCCAGCAGCGGGGGTAAGGACAGGGAGTACGAGCAGTACTTC	CASSGGKDREYEQYF	few	TRBV7-9	TRBJ2-7	TRBD1
TGCGCCAGCAGCCCAAGGTTGTATCAGCCCCAGCATTTT	CASSPRLYQPQHF	-	TRBV4-1	TRBJ1-5	-
TGCAGTGCTAGATTTAGGAGGGCCAGGGCAGATACGCAGTATTTT	CSARFRRARADTQYF	few	TRBV20-1	TRBJ2-3	-
TGTGCCAGCAGCAGATTGACTAGCGGAAACAATGAGCAGTTCTTC	CASSRLTSGNNEQFF	many	TRBV7-9	TRBJ2-1	TRBD2
TGTGCCAGCAGCTTAGGACCGGACAGTGAGGGAGAAGCTTTCTTT	CASSLGPDSEGEAFF	many	TRBV7-6	TRBJ1-1	-
TGTGCCATCAGTGCTGTATCAAGGGCCGGGGAGCTGTTTTTT	CAISAVSRAGELFF	many	TRBV10-3	TRBJ2-2	-
TGCGCCAGTATCCTGGGGACAGGGCATGAGCAGTTCTTC	CASILGTGHEQFF	-	TRBV5-1	TRBJ2-1	TRBD1
TGTGCCAGCAGTTACTCGGCGGGCTACGAGCAGTACTTC	CASSYSAGYEQYF	-	TRBV6-5	TRBJ2-7	-